This paragraph covers one T cell receptor beta chain sequence. This entry belongs to a study of CD8 T cells in Susac syndrome. V was pared by 5 bases and J by 4 bases, with 11 bases between. The CDR3 runs 13 residues. Germline CDR1 reads MNHEY; CDR2 reads SMNVEV (reference sequence). The RNA input was roughly 0.45 to 1 ug, and it was reverse transcribed with random hexamers. TCRdb reanalysed the immunoSEQ multiplex PCR reads using MiXCR and keeps one entry per CDR3 protein. The table lists about 90,000 distinct CDR3 sequences, about 96% of them singletons. The receptor was isolated from a human donor with Susac syndrome. The specimen sequenced was CD8+ T cells from PBMCs. The V call is TRBV27, the J call TRBJ1-2, with a possible D match to TRBD1 (6 bases). The CDR3: CASSAEGGYGYTF. The CDR3 nucleotides read TGTGCCAGCAGTGCAGAGGGGGGCTATGGCTACACCTTC.